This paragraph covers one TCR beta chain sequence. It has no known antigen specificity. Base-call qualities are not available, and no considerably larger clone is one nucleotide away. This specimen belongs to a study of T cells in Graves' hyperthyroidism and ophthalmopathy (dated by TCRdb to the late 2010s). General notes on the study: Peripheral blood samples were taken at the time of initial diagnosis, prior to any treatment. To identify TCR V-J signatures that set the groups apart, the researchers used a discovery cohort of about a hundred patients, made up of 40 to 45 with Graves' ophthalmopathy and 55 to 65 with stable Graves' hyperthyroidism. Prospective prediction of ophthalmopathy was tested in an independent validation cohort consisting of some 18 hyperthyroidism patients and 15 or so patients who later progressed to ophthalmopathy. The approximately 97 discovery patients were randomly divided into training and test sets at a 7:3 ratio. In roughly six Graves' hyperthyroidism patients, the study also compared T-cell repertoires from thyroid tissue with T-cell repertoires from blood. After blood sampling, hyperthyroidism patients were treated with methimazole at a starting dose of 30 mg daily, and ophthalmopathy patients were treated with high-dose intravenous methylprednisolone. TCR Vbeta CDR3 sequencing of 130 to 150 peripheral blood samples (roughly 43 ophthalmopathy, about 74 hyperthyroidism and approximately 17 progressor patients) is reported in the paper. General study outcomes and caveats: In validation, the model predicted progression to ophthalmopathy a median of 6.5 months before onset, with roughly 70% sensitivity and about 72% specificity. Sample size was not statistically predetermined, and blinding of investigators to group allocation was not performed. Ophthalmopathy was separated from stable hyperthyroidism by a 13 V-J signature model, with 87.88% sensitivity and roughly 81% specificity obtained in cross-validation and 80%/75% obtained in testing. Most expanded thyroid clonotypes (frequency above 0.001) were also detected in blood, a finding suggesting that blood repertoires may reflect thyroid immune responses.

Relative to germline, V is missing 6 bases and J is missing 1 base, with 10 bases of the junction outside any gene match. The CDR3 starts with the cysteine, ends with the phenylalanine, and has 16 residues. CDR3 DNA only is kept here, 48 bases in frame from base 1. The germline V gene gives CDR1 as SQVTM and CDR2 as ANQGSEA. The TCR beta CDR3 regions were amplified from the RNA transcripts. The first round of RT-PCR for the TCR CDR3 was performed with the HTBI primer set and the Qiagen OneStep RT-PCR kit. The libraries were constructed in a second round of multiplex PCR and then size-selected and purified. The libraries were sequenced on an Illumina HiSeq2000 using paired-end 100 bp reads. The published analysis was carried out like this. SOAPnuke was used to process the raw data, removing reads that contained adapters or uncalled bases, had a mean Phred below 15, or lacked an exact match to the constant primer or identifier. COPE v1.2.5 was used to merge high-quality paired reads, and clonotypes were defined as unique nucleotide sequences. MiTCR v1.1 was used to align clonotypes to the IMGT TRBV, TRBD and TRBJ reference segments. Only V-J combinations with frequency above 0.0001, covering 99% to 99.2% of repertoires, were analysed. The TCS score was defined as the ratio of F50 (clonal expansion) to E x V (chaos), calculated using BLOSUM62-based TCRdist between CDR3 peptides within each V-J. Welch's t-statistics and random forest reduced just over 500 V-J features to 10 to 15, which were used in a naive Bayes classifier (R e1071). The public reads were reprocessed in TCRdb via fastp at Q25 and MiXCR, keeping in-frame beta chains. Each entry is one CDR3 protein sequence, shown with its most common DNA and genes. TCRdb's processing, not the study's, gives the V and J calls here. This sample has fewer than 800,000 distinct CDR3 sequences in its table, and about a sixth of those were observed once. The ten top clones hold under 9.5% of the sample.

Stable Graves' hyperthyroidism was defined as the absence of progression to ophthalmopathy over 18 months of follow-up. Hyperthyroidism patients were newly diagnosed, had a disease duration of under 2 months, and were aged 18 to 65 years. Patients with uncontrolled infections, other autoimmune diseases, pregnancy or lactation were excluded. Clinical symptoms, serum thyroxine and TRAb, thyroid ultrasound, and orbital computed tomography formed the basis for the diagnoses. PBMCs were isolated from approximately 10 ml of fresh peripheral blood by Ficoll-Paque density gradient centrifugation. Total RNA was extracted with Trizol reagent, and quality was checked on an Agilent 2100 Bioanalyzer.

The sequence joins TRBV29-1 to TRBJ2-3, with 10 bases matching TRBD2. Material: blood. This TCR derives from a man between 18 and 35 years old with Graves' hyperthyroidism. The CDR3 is CSVPAGGPRGTDTQYF. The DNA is TGCAGCGTCCCAGCGGGAGGGCCTCGGGGCACAGATACGCAGTATTTT.